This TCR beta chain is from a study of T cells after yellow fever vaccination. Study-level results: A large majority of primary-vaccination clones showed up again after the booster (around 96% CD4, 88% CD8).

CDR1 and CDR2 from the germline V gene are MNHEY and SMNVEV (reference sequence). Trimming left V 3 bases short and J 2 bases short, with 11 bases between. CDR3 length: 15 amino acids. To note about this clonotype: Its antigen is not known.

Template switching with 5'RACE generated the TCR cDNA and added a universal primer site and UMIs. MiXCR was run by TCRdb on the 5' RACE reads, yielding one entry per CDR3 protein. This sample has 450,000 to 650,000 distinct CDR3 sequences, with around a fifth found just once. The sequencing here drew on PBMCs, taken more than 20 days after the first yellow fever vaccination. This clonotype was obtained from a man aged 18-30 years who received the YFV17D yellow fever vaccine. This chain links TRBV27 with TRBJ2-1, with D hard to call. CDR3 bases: TGTGCCAGCAGTTTGCTAGGGATGACCTACAATGAGCAGTTCTTC. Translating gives CASSLLGMTYNEQFF.